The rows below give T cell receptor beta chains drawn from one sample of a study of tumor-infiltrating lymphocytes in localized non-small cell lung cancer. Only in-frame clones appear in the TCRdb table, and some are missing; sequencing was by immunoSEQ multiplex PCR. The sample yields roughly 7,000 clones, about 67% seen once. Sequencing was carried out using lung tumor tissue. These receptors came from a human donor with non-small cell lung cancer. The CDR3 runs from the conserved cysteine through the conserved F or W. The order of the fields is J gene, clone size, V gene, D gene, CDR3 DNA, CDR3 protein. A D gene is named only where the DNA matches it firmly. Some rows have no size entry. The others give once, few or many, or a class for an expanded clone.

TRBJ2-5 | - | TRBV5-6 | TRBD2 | TGTGCCAGAAGCTTGGGCGGGGGGGCGCGAGAGACCCAGTACTTC | CARSLGGGARETQYF
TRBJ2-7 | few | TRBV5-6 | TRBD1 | TGTGCCAGCAGCTTCGGGACAGGATACGAGCAGTACTTC | CASSFGTGYEQYF
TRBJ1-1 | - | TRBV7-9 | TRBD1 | TGTGCCAGCAGCCAAGGGGGACAGGGGACTTCCAACACTGAAGCTTTCTTT | CASSQGGQGTSNTEAFF
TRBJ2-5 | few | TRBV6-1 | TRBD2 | TGTGCCAGCAGGTCGCCTAGCGGGGGGGTTGAGACCCAGTACTTC | CASRSPSGGVETQYF
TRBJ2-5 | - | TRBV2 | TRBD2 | TGTGCCAGCAGTGGACCGGGACTAGAGGGGACCCAGTACTTC | CASSGPGLEGTQYF
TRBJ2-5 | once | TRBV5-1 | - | TGCGCCAGCAGCTTGGGCCGACAAGAGACCCAGTACTTC | CASSLGRQETQYF
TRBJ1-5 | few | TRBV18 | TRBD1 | TGTGCCAGCTCACTACAGGGGGGGCAGCCCCAGCATTTT | CASSLQGGQPQHF
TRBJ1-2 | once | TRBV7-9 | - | TGTGCCAGCAGCTTAGCGGACCCATCGGGCGGCTACACCTTC | CASSLADPSGGYTF
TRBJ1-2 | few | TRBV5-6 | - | TGTGCCAGCAGCTTGAGCACCGAGGGAAACTATGGCTACACCTTC | CASSLSTEGNYGYTF
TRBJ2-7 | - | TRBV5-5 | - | TGTGCCAGCAGCTTGTTAAGGTTCGGGAGCTACGAGCAGTACTTC | CASSLLRFGSYEQYF
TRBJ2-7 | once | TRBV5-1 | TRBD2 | TGCGCCAGTTCGGGACTAGCGGGGTCCTACGAGCAGTACTTC | CASSGLAGSYEQYF
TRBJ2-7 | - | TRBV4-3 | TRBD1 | TGCGCCAGCAGCCAAGATGAGGGACAGGGGTTCTACGAGCAGTACTTC | CASSQDEGQGFYEQYF
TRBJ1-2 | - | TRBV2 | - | TGTGCCAGCAGTAGAGGGGGTGTTAGTGGCTACACCTTC | CASSRGGVSGYTF
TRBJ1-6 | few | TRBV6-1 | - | TGTGCCAGCAGTGAAGCGGAGACAGTCAATTCACCCCTCCACTTT | CASSEAETVNSPLHF
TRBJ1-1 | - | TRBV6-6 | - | TGTGCCAGCAGTTACGAGGGGGGGACTGAAGCTTTCTTT | CASSYEGGTEAFF
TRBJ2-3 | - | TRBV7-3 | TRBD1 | TGTGCCAGCAGCTCGGACAGGGGGGCGCAGTATTTT | CASSSDRGAQYF